This T cell receptor (beta chain) was sequenced for a study of control samples from healthy donors and cancer patients. CDR3 length equals 18 residues. CDR1 is SGHRS, CDR2 YFSETQ, per germline. Trimming stripped 0 bases from V and 0 bases from J, with 17 bases between. Only in-frame clones appear in the TCRdb table, and some are missing; sequencing was by immunoSEQ multiplex PCR. The sample yields about 75,000 clones, 94% seen once. The chain links TRBV5-1 to TRBJ2-3, with D possibly TRBD2 on 6 matching bases. The receptor comes from a middle-aged woman in good health. Sequenced sample: blood. CDR3 loop: CASSLAAGLGGSTDTQYF. CDR3 DNA: TGCGCCAGCAGCTTGGCTGCTGGGTTGGGGGGAAGCACAGATACGCAGTATTTT.